This T cell receptor beta chain was identified in a study of molecular identifiers for immune sequencing clone quantification. The CDR3 is 13 residues long. The V gene's germline CDR1 is SEHNR and CDR2 FQNEAQ (reference sequence). The sorting of naive CD8 T cells used the CD8+CD4-CCR7+CD45RA+ phenotype. Bulk TCR libraries used previously described methods and listed TCR primers. TCRdb used MiXCR to reprocess the PCR reads, holding one entry per CDR3 protein. The profile shows about 500,000 distinct CDR3 sequences, around 23% of them singletons. This TCR came from a human donor in good health. Some libraries in this study had Jurkat cell RNA spiked in. V and J are TRBV7-9 and TRBJ2-3; no clear D gene. The J call may be in error: the DNA end matches TRBJ1-5 better. Input material: naive CD8+ T cells from blood, with Jurkat cell RNA spiked in. The subset denotes: FACS-sorted CD8+CD4-CCR7+CD45RA+ naive T cells. CDR3 nucleotides: TGTGCCAGCAGCTCGATTCTCACAGATACGCAGCATTTT. Its protein is CASSSILTDTQHF.